This TCR beta chain was documented in a study of spatial heterogeneity in lung cancer. The overall study: When available, follow-up PBMC samples taken a median of roughly 2 years after resection were sequenced.

Time point in this sample: blood at routine non-recurrence follow-up after resection. The authors sequenced whole RNA from tumor, nontumor lung or frozen PBMC without sorting. Study outcomes and limitations: Ubiquitous expanded tumor TCRs appeared in blood more at resection than follow-up.

Single TCR cDNA molecules each had their own unique molecular identifier. Each CDR3 protein gets one entry after TCRdb re-called the 5' RACE reads with MiXCR. The sample holds roughly 99,000 distinct CDR3 sequences; roughly 19% are singletons and the top ten take 21%. Germline values: CDR1 SGHRS, CDR2 YFSETQ. Trimming removed 0 bases at V and 5 bases at J, with 5 bases between. This CDR3 comprises 12 residues. This clonotype was seen a few times. Its antigen is not known. This chain connects TRBV5-1 to TRBJ2-5; D gene uncertain. The TCR originated in a male donor with early-stage non-small cell lung cancer. The material sequenced was PBMCs, taken at follow-up. CDR3 nucleotide sequence: TGCGCCAGCAGCTTGGTTTCCGAGACCCAGTACTTC. Its protein product is CASSLVSETQYF.